The 20 T cell receptor beta chains given below trace back to one sample, sequenced in a study of cytomegalovirus exposure and HLA in healthy donors. The PCR used 60 Vbeta and 13 Jbeta primers. Using immunoSEQ multiplex PCR, the repertoire was profiled, and TCRdb retains in-frame clones only, with some absent. The sample shows 100,000 to 150,000 clones, roughly 85% of them seen only once. The material sequenced was PBMCs. The receptor source for this set is a man younger than 30 in good health and CMV-seropositive.

This sequence joins TRBV5-1 and TRBJ1-1; 7 bases agree with TRBD1. This CDR3 has 16 residues. Losses at the gene ends were 0 bases for V and 3 bases for J; bases not matched to a gene: 8. Germline V lookup: CDR1 SGHRS, CDR2 YFSETQ. DNA of the CDR3: TGCGCCAGCAGCTTGGCGGCCAGGGGGGATGACACTGAAGCTTTCTTT. Protein: CASSLAARGDDTEAFF.

This clone appeared many times. CDR3 residues: CASSKATPGRTGKTEAFF. The DNA of the CDR3 is TGTGCCAGCAGCAAAGCGACCCCGGGCCGGACAGGGAAGACTGAAGCTTTCTTT. This chain connects TRBV21-1 to TRBJ1-1; TRBD1, the D gene given by the table, was not confirmed from the DNA. TRBV21-1 is termed a pseudogene. This CDR3 has 18 residues.

The rearrangement links TRBV30 to TRBJ2-4; 7 nucleotides match TRBD2. This CDR3 spans 13 amino acids. Losses at the gene ends were 5 bases for V and 8 bases for J; bases not matched to a gene: 9. CDR1 is GTSNPN and CDR2 is SVGIG in the germline V gene (reference sequence). Here the CDR3 DNA reads TGTGCCTGGGGGGGAGGGGCAATCGACATTCAGTACTTC. As protein: CAWGGGAIDIQYF.

The rearrangement uses TRBV14 and TRBJ2-3, with D perhaps TRBD1 (7 bases). Germline lookup yields CDR1 SGHDN and CDR2 FVKESK. The V end lost 0 bases, the J end lost 4 bases, and 11 bases lay between the germline ends. There are 15 residues in the CDR3. This chain's CDR3 is CASSQDSRGADTQYF. The CDR3 bases are TGTGCCAGCAGCCAAGATTCCAGGGGGGCAGATACGCAGTATTTT.

The chain recombines TRBV4-1 with TRBJ2-1; 8 bases map to TRBD2. Losses at the gene ends were 2 bases for V and 6 bases for J; bases not matched to a gene: 24. Germline V gives CDR1 MGHRA, CDR2 YSYEKL. The CDR3 totals 21 residues. The CDR3 protein is CASSQTPGGASRNSGFNEQFF. CDR3 in DNA: TGCGCCAGCAGCCAAACCCCGGGGGGGGCTAGCCGAAACTCGGGGTTCAATGAGCAGTTCTTC.

The rearrangement uses TRBV7-6 and TRBJ1-6, with D unresolved. The CDR3 contains 14 residues. Germline CDR1 reads SGHVS; CDR2 reads FNYEAQ. V was trimmed by 5 bases and J by 10 bases, leaving 15 bases between them. In DNA form, the CDR3 reads TGTGCCAGCAGCCCCGACACCCGCGGGTCACCCCTCCACTTT. Translation: CASSPDTRGSPLHF.

The chain employs TRBV6-4 and TRBJ2-1; 7 bases are shared with TRBD2. CDR3 length: 15 residues. Trimming cost V 0 bases and J 6 bases; bases outside gene matches: 5. Germline V gene lookup returns CDR1 MRHNA and CDR2 SNTAGT. The CDR3 DNA follows: TGTGCCAGCAGTGACTCCCGACTAGCCGGCAATGAGCAGTTCTTC. This encodes CASSDSRLAGNEQFF.

CDR3 protein: CAISESGPAGVKETQYF. DNA for the CDR3: TGTGCCATCAGTGAGTCAGGGCCAGCGGGGGTAAAAGAGACCCAGTACTTC. V usage is TRBV10-3 and J usage is TRBJ2-5; 8 nucleotides align to TRBD2. The CDR3 loop spans 17 amino acids. CDR1 and CDR2 (germline): ENHRY, SYGVKD. The J segment lost 3 bases and the V segment lost 0 bases, leaving 9 bases of the junction unmatched.

The chain joins TRBV15 to TRBJ2-1, with D tentatively TRBD2 (7 bases). Between the trimmed V and J ends, which lost 0 bases and 7 bases, there was a span of 19 bases. Germline CDR1 reads LNHNV; CDR2 reads YYDKDF (reference sequence). The CDR3 sequence is 17 residues long. CDR3 sequence reads: CATSRDAGRGRGNEQFF. In DNA, the CDR3 is TGTGCCACCAGCAGAGATGCTGGGCGGGGGCGCGGTAATGAGCAGTTCTTC. Based on the CDR3 plus reference TRBV15 and TRBJ2-1, the full variable domain is DAMVIQNPRYQVTQFGKPVTLSCSQTLNHNVMYWYQQKSSQAPKLLFHYYDKDFNNEADTPDNFQSRRPNTSFCFLDIRSPGLGDTAMYLCATSRDAGRGRGNEQFFGPGTRLTVL.

The gene calls are TRBV5-4 and TRBJ1-4; TRBD1 agrees at 9 bases. CDR3 length: 13 amino acids. Germline V gene sequence: CDR1 SGHNT, CDR2 YYREEE (reference sequence). V lost 9 bases, J lost 6 bases, and 6 bases stayed unmatched. This CDR3 reads CANSDRGDEKLFF. CDR3 sequence (DNA): TGTGCCAACTCGGACAGGGGAGATGAAAAACTGTTTTTT.

V and J are TRBV5-1 and TRBJ2-3, with TRBD2 identical over 7 bases. Germline lookup yields CDR1 SGHRS and CDR2 YFSETQ. With 7 bases clipped from V and 1 base from J, the junction kept 6 bases outside the gene matches. The CDR3 runs to 14 residues. The CDR3 DNA reads TGCGCCAGCCGGTCTGGGGGGGGCACAGATACGCAGTATTTT. Translation: CASRSGGGTDTQYF.

This clone has a single count. The gene calls are TRBV13 and TRBJ2-5, with unresolved D. Trimming removed 8 bases at V and 5 bases at J, with 15 bases between. CDR1 is PRHDT and CDR2 is FYEKMQ in the germline V gene (reference sequence). The CDR3 spans 13 residues. CDR3 sequence: CASGRSAVETQYF. The CDR3 region has the DNA TGTGCCAGCGGAAGGTCGGCGGTTGAGACCCAGTACTTC.

V and J are TRBV21-1 and TRBJ1-1; TRBD1 reflects the table's D call only, with no check against the DNA. TRBV21-1 is assigned pseudogene status. This CDR3 comprises 18 residues. CDR3 nucleotide sequence: TGTGCCAGCAGCTTCCCGTGGAAGGGGCTATGGGTGAACACTGAAGCTTTCTTT. It codes for CASSFPWKGLWVNTEAFF.

The V gene is TRBV5-1, the J gene TRBJ2-7; 9 bases are a match to TRBD1. The V and J ends lost 6 bases and 4 bases, in that order; junction bases with no gene match: 5. CDR3 size: 13 residues. Germline V gene lookup returns CDR1 SGHRS and CDR2 YFSETQ. CDR3 sequence (DNA): TGCGCCAGCAAAGGGACAGGGAAGTACGAGCAGTACTTC. Translation gives CASKGTGKYEQYF.

This clone occurred once. The CDR3 DNA is TGTGCCAGCACCCCAGGTGGCACAGATACGCAGTATTTT. Translated: CASTPGGTDTQYF. The V gene is TRBV5-6, the J gene TRBJ2-3, with D unresolved. Germline CDR1 reads SGHDT; CDR2 reads YYEEEE. Trimming took 6 bases from V and 1 from J, leaving 9 bases between them. The CDR3 length is 13 residues.

This chain uses TRBV4-2 with TRBJ2-1; tentatively, D is TRBD2 (6 bases). The CDR3 length is 16 residues. Looked up from germline, CDR1 is LGHNA and CDR2 is YNFKEQ. V dropped 0 bases and J dropped 4 bases, with 13 bases sitting between them. The CDR3, as DNA: TGTGCCAGCAGCCAAGATCGGGGGTCGCCGTACAATGAGCAGTTCTTC. Its protein product is CASSQDRGSPYNEQFF.

The gene calls are TRBV27 and TRBJ1-1; TRBD1 is a possible D gene (5 bases). Germline CDR1 and CDR2: MNHEY and SMNVEV (reference sequence). Trimming took 7 bases from V and 2 from J, leaving 14 bases between them. The CDR3 runs 14 residues. In DNA form, the CDR3 reads TGTGCCAGCACAAGGCAGGGCTTAAACACTGAAGCTTTCTTT. Encoded protein: CASTRQGLNTEAFF.

The chain joins TRBV14 to TRBJ2-7, with D perhaps matching TRBD1 (5 bases). Germline V gene lookup returns CDR1 SGHDN and CDR2 FVKESK. V lost 0 bases, J lost 3 bases, and 6 bases lay in between. The CDR3 length is 13 residues. The CDR3 protein is CASSQEQGYEQYF. The CDR3 nucleotides are TGTGCCAGCAGCCAAGAGCAGGGCTACGAGCAGTACTTC.

This rearrangement joins TRBV4-1 to TRBJ2-3, with 8 nucleotides matching TRBD2. Germline CDR1 MGHRA, CDR2 YSYEKL. The CDR3 has 15 residues. V gave up 3 bases and J gave up 3 bases; unmatched junction bases: 5. The CDR3 DNA reads TGCGCCAGCAGCCACCCGGGGGGGGCTACAGATACGCAGTATTTT. This codes for CASSHPGGATDTQYF.

This clone appeared a few times. The chain combines TRBV7-2 with TRBJ2-6, with a possible D match to TRBD1 (7 bases). The length of the CDR3 is 18 residues. Germline CDR1 SGHTA, CDR2 FQGNSA. V lost 1 base, J lost 2 bases, and 15 bases lay in between. The CDR3 bases are TGTGCCAGCAGCTTAGAGGCGGTCAGGGGGGCTGGGGCCAACGTCCTGACTTTC. This codes for CASSLEAVRGAGANVLTF. Combining the CDR3 with reference TRBV7-2 and TRBJ2-6 gives the whole variable domain GAGVSQSPSNKVTEKGKDVELRCDPISGHTALYWYRQSLGQGLEFLIYFQGNSAPDKSGLPSDRFSAERTGGSVSTLTIQRTQQEDSAVYLCASSLEAVRGAGANVLTFGAGSRLTVL.